The rows below give T cell receptor beta chains drawn from one sample of a study of blood T cells in healthy people across ages. TCRdb recomputed calls from the 5' RACE reads with MiXCR, one row per CDR3 protein. The table has 1.5 million to 1.9 million distinct CDR3 sequences, about 42% seen once. The material sequenced was blood. The receptors stem from a woman between 18 and 29 years old in good health. Each CDR3 is given with its conserved first and last residue. A D gene is named only where the DNA matches it firmly. Size is omitted from some rows. Given values are once, few, many or a class for expanded clones.

v_call,d_call,clone_size,j_call,cdr3_aa,cdr3_nt
TRBV4-1,-,few,TRBJ2-1,CASSQVPGPVNVNEQFF,TGCGCCAGCAGCCAAGTTCCGGGACCAGTGAATGTGAATGAGCAGTTCTTC
TRBV24-1,TRBD2,-,TRBJ2-7,CATSDSRGGTYNEQYF,TGTGCCACCAGTGATTCGCGCGGGGGTACCTACAATGAGCAGTACTTC
TRBV28,TRBD2,-,TRBJ2-3,CASRIPTSGRADTQYF,TGTGCCAGCAGGATACCGACTAGCGGGAGAGCAGATACGCAGTATTTT
TRBV2,-,many,TRBJ2-3,CASSARIDTQYF,TGTGCCAGCAGCGCGAGGATCGATACGCAGTATTTT
TRBV5-1,TRBD1,few,TRBJ2-2,CASSSTGQGVTGELFF,TGCGCCAGCAGCTCGACGGGACAGGGAGTCACCGGGGAGCTGTTTTTT
TRBV29-1,TRBD1,-,TRBJ1-1,CSVERQGMNTEAFF,TGCAGCGTTGAACGACAGGGGATGAACACTGAAGCTTTCTTT
TRBV7-9,TRBD1,few,TRBJ1-5,CASSHLGQGKNQPQHF,TGTGCCAGCAGCCATCTAGGACAGGGGAAAAATCAGCCCCAGCATTTT
TRBV6-5,-,-,TRBJ2-1,CASSAGPNYNEQFF,TGTGCCAGCAGCGCCGGGCCCAACTACAATGAGCAGTTCTTC
TRBV10-3,-,-,TRBJ2-1,CAIRAGTTNEQFF,TGTGCCATCAGGGCCGGGACCACCAATGAGCAGTTCTTC
TRBV14,TRBD2,-,TRBJ2-5,CASSQRRVLAATETQYF,TGTGCCAGCAGCCAACGGAGAGTACTAGCGGCTACAGAGACCCAGTACTTC
TRBV4-2,-,few,TRBJ2-3,CASSQEVLARDTQYF,TGTGCCAGCAGCCAAGAGGTGCTAGCACGAGATACGCAGTATTTT
TRBV19,-,few,TRBJ2-3,CASRTRTSTDTQYF,TGTGCCAGTAGGACACGGACTAGCACAGATACGCAGTATTTT
TRBV6-2/TRBV6-3,-,-,TRBJ2-7,CASNKDGYNEQYF,TGTGCCAGCAACAAAGACGGGTACAATGAGCAGTACTTC
TRBV4-1,-,-,TRBJ1-1,CASSLQGLTEAFF,TGCGCCAGCAGTCTACAGGGCCTAACTGAAGCTTTCTTT
TRBV20-1,TRBD2,-,TRBJ2-1,CSAKEQSGAYNEQFF,TGCAGTGCCAAGGAGCAGAGCGGGGCCTACAATGAGCAGTTCTTC
TRBV19,-,few,TRBJ2-1,CASSPGLRGSYNEQFF,TGTGCCAGTAGTCCAGGTCTCAGGGGTTCCTACAATGAGCAGTTCTTC
TRBV6-2/TRBV6-3,TRBD1,few,TRBJ2-3,CASSYPVGTADTQYF,TGTGCCAGCAGTTACCCTGTGGGGACAGCAGATACGCAGTATTTT
TRBV20-1,TRBD1,-,TRBJ2-1,CSVESGTGINEQFF,TGCAGTGTTGAATCCGGGACAGGGATAAATGAGCAGTTCTTC
TRBV5-1,-,-,TRBJ2-7,CTSSLGGHEQYF,TGCACCAGCAGCTTGGGGGGTCATGAGCAGTACTTC
TRBV27,TRBD2,-,TRBJ2-7,CASRGGDVYEQYF,TGTGCCAGCAGGGGGGGGGACGTCTACGAGCAGTACTTC
TRBV4-3,-,-,TRBJ2-2,CASSQVSFGPNTGELFF,TGCGCCAGCAGCCAAGTATCATTTGGCCCCAACACCGGGGAGCTGTTTTTT
TRBV12-3/TRBV12-4,-,-,TRBJ2-7,CASSFGGKADEQYF,TGTGCCAGCAGTTTCGGTGGGAAGGCCGACGAGCAGTACTTC
TRBV12-3/TRBV12-4,TRBD2,-,TRBJ2-5,CASSLDGGARETQYF,TGTGCCAGCAGTTTGGACGGGGGGGCTCGCGAGACCCAGTACTTC
TRBV3-1,-,many,TRBJ1-2,CASSQDLRQVAYGYTF,TGTGCCAGCAGCCAAGATCTTAGGCAGGTTGCATATGGCTACACCTTC
TRBV18,-,-,TRBJ2-3,CASQGHQDTQYF,TGTGCCAGCCAAGGACACCAGGATACGCAGTATTTT
TRBV27,-,-,TRBJ2-7,CASSLTPISYEQYF,TGTGCCAGCAGTCTGACACCCATTTCCTACGAGCAGTACTTC
TRBV30,-,few,TRBJ1-2,CASRKGTNYGYTF,TGTGCCTCCCGGAAGGGGACTAACTATGGCTACACCTTC
TRBV29-1,TRBD2,-,TRBJ2-7,CSVVGLAGAEQYF,TGCAGCGTTGTTGGGCTAGCGGGGGCCGAGCAGTACTTC
TRBV20-1,-,few,TRBJ2-1,CSARVPFRGFRANEQFF,TGCAGTGCTAGAGTGCCTTTCCGGGGGTTTAGAGCAAATGAGCAGTTCTTC
TRBV20-1,TRBD2,once,TRBJ2-1,CSTRTSGIYNEQFF,TGCAGTACTAGGACTAGCGGGATTTACAATGAGCAGTTCTTC
TRBV25-1,-,few,TRBJ1-5,CASSDRTNQPQHF,TGTGCCAGCAGTGACAGGACAAATCAGCCCCAGCATTTT
TRBV7-9,-,-,TRBJ2-1,CASSLRGGRAVDEQFF,TGTGCCAGCAGCTTACGCGGGGGCAGGGCGGTCGATGAGCAGTTCTTC
TRBV7-9,TRBD1,-,TRBJ1-2,CASSQGQVYYGYTF,TGTGCCAGCAGCCAGGGACAGGTCTACTATGGCTACACCTTC
TRBV20-1,-,few,TRBJ2-4,CSARGTGSRTKNIQYF,TGCAGTGCTAGAGGCACCGGCAGTAGGACCAAAAACATTCAGTACTTC
TRBV6-2/TRBV6-3,-,-,TRBJ1-2,CASSYSGQQYGYTF,TGTGCCAGCAGTTACTCCGGACAGCAATATGGCTACACCTTC
TRBV10-2,TRBD2,few,TRBJ2-3,CASSESHLAGTTDTQYF,TGCGCCAGCAGTGAGTCTCACCTAGCGGGAACCACAGATACGCAGTATTTT
TRBV6-1,-,-,TRBJ1-1,CASLTRVLLNAEAFF,TGTGCCAGCCTTACCAGGGTCTTATTGAACGCTGAAGCTTTCTTT
TRBV20-1,-,-,TRBJ1-1,CSVPDRGTEAFF,TGCAGTGTCCCCGACCGGGGCACTGAAGCTTTCTTT
TRBV6-5,TRBD2,once,TRBJ2-3,CASGRGKSTDTQYF,TGTGCCAGCGGGCGGGGGAAGAGCACAGATACGCAGTATTTT
TRBV20-1,-,few,TRBJ2-5,CSARGKGQETQYF,TGCAGTGCTAGGGGTAAGGGTCAAGAGACCCAGTACTTC
TRBV20-1,-,few,TRBJ1-5,CSAQRLRQATDQPQHF,TGCAGTGCTCAGAGGTTGCGACAGGCGACCGATCAGCCCCAGCATTTT
TRBV7-9,TRBD1,-,TRBJ2-2,CASSLRQGKMAGELFF,TGTGCCAGCAGCTTACGACAGGGGAAAATGGCCGGGGAGCTGTTTTTT
TRBV30,-,few,TRBJ1-4,CAWRTDEKLFF,TGTGCCTGGAGGACAGATGAAAAACTGTTTTTT
TRBV5-1,TRBD2,-,TRBJ2-3,CASSTPSGGATDTQYF,TGCGCCAGCAGCACCCCTAGCGGGGGGGCTACAGATACGCAGTATTTT
TRBV7-9,TRBD1,few,TRBJ1-1,CASRITDRGTTEAFF,TGTGCCAGCAGAATAACGGACAGGGGGACCACTGAAGCTTTCTTT
TRBV20-1,-,few,TRBJ2-4,CSAREVRLGKNIQYF,TGCAGTGCAAGGGAAGTTAGGTTGGGCAAAAACATTCAGTACTTC
TRBV29-1,-,-,TRBJ2-5,CSVAGAGVGETQYF,TGCAGCGTTGCCGGTGCAGGGGTCGGAGAGACCCAGTACTTC
TRBV7-9,TRBD1,-,TRBJ2-7,CASSRDSLSYEQYF,TGTGCCAGCAGCCGGGACAGCCTTTCCTACGAGCAGTACTTC
TRBV6-2/TRBV6-3,TRBD2,-,TRBJ2-7,CASSSGTSASYNEQYF,TGTGCCAGCAGTTCCGGGACTAGCGCCTCCTACAATGAGCAGTACTTC
TRBV29-1,TRBD1,few,TRBJ1-3,CSVEKTPGTGESGNTIYF,TGCAGCGTTGAAAAGACTCCCGGGACAGGAGAATCTGGAAACACCATATATTTT
TRBV11-2,TRBD2,-,TRBJ2-5,CASSSRGLAKRTQYF,TGTGCCAGCAGCTCTAGGGGACTAGCGAAAAGAACCCAGTACTTC
TRBV6-2/TRBV6-3,-,-,TRBJ1-1,CASIDGMNTEAFF,TGTGCCAGCATCGACGGTATGAACACTGAAGCTTTCTTT
TRBV29-1,-,-,TRBJ2-1,CSVEPRYNEQFF,TGCAGCGTTGAGCCTAGATACAATGAGCAGTTCTTC
TRBV12-3/TRBV12-4,TRBD2,few,TRBJ2-1,CAIRPLKREGSYNEQFF,TGTGCCATCCGCCCATTGAAGCGGGAGGGTTCCTACAATGAGCAGTTCTTC
TRBV20-1,-,few,TRBJ1-4,CSGRTNEKLFF,TGCAGCGGGAGAACTAATGAAAAACTGTTTTTT
TRBV9,-,-,TRBJ2-5,CASSASRTYLQETQYF,TGTGCCAGCAGCGCCTCTAGGACGTATCTCCAAGAGACCCAGTACTTC